This T cell receptor (beta chain) came from a study of cytomegalovirus exposure and HLA in healthy donors. Findings and limits, study-wide: In vitro data verified a few CMV-associated chains as specific for CMV antigens. Associated with HLA alleles at 0.05 false discovery rate in a later analysis were 15,000 to 20,000 TCR beta sequences. In a later analysis, parvovirus B19, influenza, CMV and Epstein-Barr virus appeared linked to several top co-occurrence clusters. In terms of immune exposure information, only CMV serostatus was available.

In the PCR, 60 Vbeta and 13 Jbeta primers were used. Some clones are missing from TCRdb's copy, which holds only in-frame ones; the method was immunoSEQ multiplex PCR. The sample has roughly 90,000 clones. About this clone: Its specificity is unknown.

V dropped 6 bases and J dropped 5; count of bases not matched to a gene: 4. This CDR3 has 13 amino acids. The germline V gene has CDR1 SGHTA and CDR2 FQGTGA. The V gene is TRBV7-3, the J gene TRBJ1-1; 9 positions agree with TRBD1. This receptor was obtained from a man aged 50 or older in good health and CMV-seropositive. The sample comprised PBMCs. Written as DNA, the CDR3 is TGTGCCAGCAGTCGGACAGGGGCAACTGAAGCTTTCTTT. Encoded protein: CASSRTGATEAFF. The whole variable domain, filled in from reference TRBV7-3 and TRBJ1-1, reads GAGVSQTPSNKVTEKGKYVELRCDPISGHTALYWYRQSLGQGPEFLIYFQGTGAADDSGLPNDRFFAVRPEGSVSTLKIQRTERGDSAVYLCASSRTGATEAFFGQGTRLTVV.